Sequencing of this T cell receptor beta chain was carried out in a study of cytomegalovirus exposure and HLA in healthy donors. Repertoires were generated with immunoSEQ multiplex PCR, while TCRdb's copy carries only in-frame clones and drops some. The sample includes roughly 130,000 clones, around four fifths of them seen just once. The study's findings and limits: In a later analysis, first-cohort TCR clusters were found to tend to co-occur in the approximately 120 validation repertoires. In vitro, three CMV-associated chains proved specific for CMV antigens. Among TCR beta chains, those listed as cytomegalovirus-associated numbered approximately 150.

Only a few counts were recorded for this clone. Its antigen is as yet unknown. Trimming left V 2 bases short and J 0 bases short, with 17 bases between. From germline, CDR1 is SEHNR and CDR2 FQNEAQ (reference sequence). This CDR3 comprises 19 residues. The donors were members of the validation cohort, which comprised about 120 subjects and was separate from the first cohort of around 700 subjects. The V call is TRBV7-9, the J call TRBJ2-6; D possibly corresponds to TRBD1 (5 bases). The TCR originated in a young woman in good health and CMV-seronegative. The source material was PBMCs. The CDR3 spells CASSLLLDRFVSGANVLTF. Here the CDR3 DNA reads TGTGCCAGCAGCTTATTGCTAGACAGATTCGTCTCTGGGGCCAACGTCCTGACTTTC.